These T cell receptor beta chains were read from a single sample in a study of blood T cell repertoires in COVID-19. Measured with immunoSEQ multiplex PCR; TCRdb has only the in-frame clones, and not every one. The sample holds about 280,000 clones, about 89% seen once. The sample consisted of peripheral blood. The source is a man aged 35-49 years with active or convalescent COVID-19. CDR3s include the opening cysteine and the closing phenylalanine or tryptophan. D genes are given only for firm matches. Rows give clone size only sometimes, using once, few, many, or a class for an expanded clone.

NA	TRBJ1-2	NA	TRBV18	TGTGCCAGCTCACCCTTAGACACCTCGGGGTATGGCTACACCTTC	CASSPLDTSGYGYTF
NA	TRBJ1-1	NA	TRBV5-1	TGCGCCAGCAGCTTGGCTTGGGGGGAGAACACTGAAGCTTTCTTT	CASSLAWGENTEAFF
NA	TRBJ2-1	TRBD2	TRBV9	TGTGCCAGCAGCGTAGCGGGACTAGCGGTCAATGAGCAGTTCTTC	CASSVAGLAVNEQFF
few	TRBJ1-2	NA	TRBV6-5	TGTGCCAGCTTTAGTGGCTATGGCTACACCTTC	CASFSGYGYTF
NA	TRBJ1-4	NA	TRBV11-2	TGTGCCAGCAGCCCCCTGCCCCCGGGACAACCTGCAACTAATGAAAAACTGTTTTTT	CASSPLPPGQPATNEKLFF
once	TRBJ2-5	NA	TRBV5-1	TGCGCCAGCAGCTTGTCCACAGGGCAAGAGACCCAGTACTTC	CASSLSTGQETQYF
NA	TRBJ1-3	NA	TRBV19	TGTGCCAGTAGCCTCCAGGCCCACTCTGGAAACACCATATATTTT	CASSLQAHSGNTIYF
NA	TRBJ2-5	NA	TRBV27	TGTGCCAGCAGTTCTAGGGTTACTCCGACGGTCGGGAGATCAGAGACCCAGTACTTC	CASSSRVTPTVGRSETQYF
NA	TRBJ1-1	TRBD1	TRBV9	TGTGCCAGCAGCCAAACAGGGGACACTGAAGCTTTCTTT	CASSQTGDTEAFF
NA	TRBJ2-1	NA	TRBV6-5	TGTGCCAGCAGCAGTCCGTTGGAAGAGCGGTTCTTC	CASSSPLEERFF
NA	TRBJ1-4	NA	TRBV19	TGTGCCACTCGGGAAAAACTGTTTTTT	CATREKLFF
NA	TRBJ2-1	TRBD2	TRBV3-1/TRBV3-2	TGTGCCAGCAGCCAAGATGCCTGGGTGACTAGCGGGTTCAATGAGCAGTTCTTC	CASSQDAWVTSGFNEQFF
few	TRBJ1-1	NA	TRBV12-5	TGTGCTAGTGGTTTGGTACCTAGGAACACTGAAGCTTTCTTT	CASGLVPRNTEAFF
NA	TRBJ1-1	NA	TRBV4-1	TGCGCCAGCAGCCATCAGGGGAACACTGAAGCTTTCTTT	CASSHQGNTEAFF
NA	TRBJ1-1	NA	TRBV28	TGTGCCAGCAGTTCGGGTTTCACTGAAGCTTTCTTT	CASSSGFTEAFF
NA	TRBJ2-2	TRBD2	TRBV7-2	TGTGCCAGCAGCTTAGTCGGCGGGGGGAAAATTCAGAACACCGGGGAGCTGTTTTTT	CASSLVGGGKIQNTGELFF
NA	TRBJ1-4	NA	TRBV5-6	TGTGCCAGCAGCTCAGCAAAAAGGAGTGAAGACGAAAAACTGTTTTTT	CASSSAKRSEDEKLFF
NA	TRBJ1-5	NA	TRBV19	TGTGCCAGTAGCATCGGGCCAGGGTCTAATCAGCCCCAGCATTTT	CASSIGPGSNQPQHF
NA	TRBJ2-4	NA	TRBV12-3/TRBV12-4	TGTGCCAGCAGCTTGGGCGCCAAAAACATTCAGTACTTC	CASSLGAKNIQYF
NA	TRBJ1-6	NA	TRBV9	TGTGCCAGCAGTTCCCAGGGGAATTCACCCCTCCACTTT	CASSSQGNSPLHF
NA	TRBJ1-1	NA	TRBV5-1	TGCGCCAGCAGCTTGGAAGTGACAGGTGAAGCTTTCTTT	CASSLEVTGEAFF
few	TRBJ1-1	TRBD1	TRBV19	TGTGCCAGTAGTATCCAGGGGGCGCGGGACACTGAAGCTTTCTTT	CASSIQGARDTEAFF
NA	TRBJ2-5	TRBD1	TRBV7-9	TGTGCCAGCAGCCCCAGGGGGCTTGATGAGACCCAGTACTTC	CASSPRGLDETQYF
NA	TRBJ2-5	NA	TRBV12-3/TRBV12-4	TGTGCCAGCAGTTTTGTGGGGGGAGAGACCCAGTACTTC	CASSFVGGETQYF
NA	TRBJ1-3	NA	TRBV3-1/TRBV3-2	TGTGCCAGCACCATTCACTCTGGAAACACCATATATTTT	CASTIHSGNTIYF
NA	TRBJ1-5	NA	TRBV5-6	TGTGCCAGCAGCTTGGGAGGGAGGGATCAGCCCCAGCATTTT	CASSLGGRDQPQHF
NA	TRBJ2-5	TRBD2	TRBV5-4	TGTGCCAGCAGTCTTACCGGGACTAGCGGGAGAGTAGGAGAGACCCAGTACTTC	CASSLTGTSGRVGETQYF
few	TRBJ1-4	NA	TRBV24-1	TGTGCCACCAGTGAGGGGGGGTTCGCAACTAATGAAAAACTGTTTTTT	CATSEGGFATNEKLFF
NA	TRBJ1-2	NA	TRBV24-1	TGTGCCACCAGTGATGGGGGGACGGTCTATGGCTACACCTTC	CATSDGGTVYGYTF
NA	TRBJ1-4	TRBD1	TRBV5-5	TGTGCCAGCAGCCGAGGGACAGATGCAACTAATGAAAAACTGTTTTTT	CASSRGTDATNEKLFF
NA	TRBJ1-2	NA	TRBV29-1	TGCAGCGGAGTCTTGCGGGCGGCAGCTAACTATGGCTACACCTTC	CSGVLRAAANYGYTF
once	TRBJ1-1	TRBD1	TRBV29-1	TGCAGCGTGGGACAGGGGATAAAGAACACTGAAGCTTTCTTT	CSVGQGIKNTEAFF
NA	TRBJ1-4	NA	TRBV5-5	TGTGCCAGCAGCCCCTTTTCAACTAATGAAAAACTGTTTTTT	CASSPFSTNEKLFF
NA	TRBJ1-2	TRBD1	TRBV28	TGTGCCAGCAGTTTGCGGGACAGGGAGGTCTATGGCTACACCTTC	CASSLRDREVYGYTF
NA	TRBJ2-6	TRBD2	TRBV10-3	TGTGCCATCAGCCCGACTAGCGTAGCCTCTGGGGCCAACGTCCTGACTTTC	CAISPTSVASGANVLTF
once	TRBJ1-2	NA	TRBV3-1/TRBV3-2	TGTGCCAGCAGCCAAGGGACAATTGATGGCTACACCTTC	CASSQGTIDGYTF
NA	TRBJ2-2	TRBD2	TRBV9	TGTGCCAGCAGCGTAAGGAGGTCGGGAGGAAGTGGGGAGCTGTTTTTT	CASSVRRSGGSGELFF
NA	TRBJ1-2	TRBD1	TRBV5-1	TGCGCCAGCAGCGGAGAGGACAGGGAGGTCTACACCTTC	CASSGEDREVYTF
NA	TRBJ1-4	NA	TRBV5-5	TGTGCCAGCAGCTTCGACGGGGACACAAAGCACCTCCTAAATGAAAAACTGTTTTTT	CASSFDGDTKHLLNEKLFF
few	TRBJ2-7	NA	TRBV6-1	TGTGCCAGCAGTGATGACAGATTACTATCCTACGAGCAGTACTTC	CASSDDRLLSYEQYF
NA	TRBJ2-1	NA	TRBV11-3	TGTGCCAGCAGCTTAAGAGGACAGAGCTCCTACAATGAGCAGTTCTTC	CASSLRGQSSYNEQFF
NA	TRBJ1-1	NA	TRBV7-3	TGTGCCAGCAGCTTCCTAGAGAACACTGAAGCTTTCTTT	CASSFLENTEAFF
NA	TRBJ2-1	TRBD2	TRBV5-4	TGTGCCAGCAGCTTGGAGGCTGGGCTAGCGGCCTACAATGAGCAGTTCTTC	CASSLEAGLAAYNEQFF
NA	TRBJ2-7	NA	TRBV9	TGTGCCAGCAGCGTAATGGCGGGGCTCTCCTACGAGCAGTACTTC	CASSVMAGLSYEQYF
NA	TRBJ2-5	TRBD1	TRBV28	TGTGCCAGTTTACAGGGGGAGACCCAGTACTTC	CASLQGETQYF
NA	TRBJ1-2	TRBD1	TRBV9	TGTGCCAGCAGCGTAGGTCCAGGGGGAGCCTTCTATGGCTACACCTTC	CASSVGPGGAFYGYTF
NA	TRBJ2-5	NA	TRBV28	TGTGCCAGCAGTTTAGGCGACGGCTTTCGGGGGACCCAGTACTTC	CASSLGDGFRGTQYF
once	TRBJ2-1	NA	TRBV7-9	TGTGCCAGCAGCTTAGCCAGCGCTGGTGAGCAGTTCTTC	CASSLASAGEQFF
NA	TRBJ1-1	NA	TRBV11-3	TGTGCCAGCAGCTTAACAGCATTGAACACTGAAGCTTTCTTT	CASSLTALNTEAFF
NA	TRBJ1-6	NA	TRBV19	TGTGCCAGTAGTTTGCAGGGGTTGGGGGATTCACCCCTCCACTTT	CASSLQGLGDSPLHF
NA	TRBJ2-7	TRBD2	TRBV6-1	TGTGCCAGCAGTGAACCGGGACTAGCGGAATACGAGCAGTACTTC	CASSEPGLAEYEQYF
few	TRBJ2-7	TRBD2	TRBV11-2	TGTGCCAGCAGCTTGACGGGGGGAGCTTACGAGCAGTACTTC	CASSLTGGAYEQYF
NA	TRBJ2-1	NA	TRBV18	TGTGCCAGCTCCCCGGAGGATCAGGGGTATGAGCAGTTCTTC	CASSPEDQGYEQFF
few	TRBJ1-2	TRBD1	TRBV10-1	TGCGCCAGCAGTCCGGACAGGGTCTATGGCTACACCTTC	CASSPDRVYGYTF
NA	TRBJ2-3	NA	TRBV5-1	TGCGCCAGCAGCTTGGATCTCTTCACAGATACGCAGTATTTT	CASSLDLFTDTQYF
NA	TRBJ2-2	TRBD1	TRBV28	TGTGCCAGCAGTCCCGAGACAGGGAGTGCCGGGGAGCTGTTTTTT	CASSPETGSAGELFF
NA	TRBJ1-1	NA	TRBV3-1/TRBV3-2	TGTGCCAGCAGCCAAGATTTCGGTATTCGCAGGACTGAAGCTTTCTTT	CASSQDFGIRRTEAFF